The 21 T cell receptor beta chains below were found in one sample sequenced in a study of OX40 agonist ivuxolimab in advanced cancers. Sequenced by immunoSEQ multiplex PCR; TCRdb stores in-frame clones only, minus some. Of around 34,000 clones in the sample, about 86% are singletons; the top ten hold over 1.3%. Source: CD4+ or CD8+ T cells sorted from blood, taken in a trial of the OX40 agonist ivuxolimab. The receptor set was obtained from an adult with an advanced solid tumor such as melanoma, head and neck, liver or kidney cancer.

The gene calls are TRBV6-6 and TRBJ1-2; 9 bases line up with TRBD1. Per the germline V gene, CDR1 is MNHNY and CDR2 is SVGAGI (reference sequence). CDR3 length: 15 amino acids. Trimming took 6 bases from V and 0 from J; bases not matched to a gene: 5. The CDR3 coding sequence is TGTGCCAGCAGGACCGGGACAGGGTCTAACTATGGCTACACCTTC. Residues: CASRTGTGSNYGYTF.

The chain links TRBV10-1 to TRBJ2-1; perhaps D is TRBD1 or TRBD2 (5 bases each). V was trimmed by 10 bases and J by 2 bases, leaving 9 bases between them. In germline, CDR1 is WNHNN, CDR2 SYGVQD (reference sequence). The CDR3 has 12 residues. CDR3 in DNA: TGCGCCACGGGACGGACCTACAATGAGCAGTTCTTC. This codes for CATGRTYNEQFF.

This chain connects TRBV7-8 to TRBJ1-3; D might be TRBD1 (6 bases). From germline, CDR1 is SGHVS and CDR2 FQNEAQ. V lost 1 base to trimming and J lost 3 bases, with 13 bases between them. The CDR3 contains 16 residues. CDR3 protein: CASSLVTQGFGNTIYF. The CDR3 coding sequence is TGTGCCAGCAGCTTAGTGACCCAGGGGTTTGGAAACACCATATATTTT.

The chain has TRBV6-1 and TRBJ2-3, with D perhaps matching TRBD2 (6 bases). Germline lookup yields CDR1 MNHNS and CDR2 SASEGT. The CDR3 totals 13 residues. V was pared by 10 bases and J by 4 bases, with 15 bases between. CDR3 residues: CATKLAGPDTQYF. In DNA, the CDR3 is TGTGCCACCAAACTAGCTGGCCCAGATACGCAGTATTTT.

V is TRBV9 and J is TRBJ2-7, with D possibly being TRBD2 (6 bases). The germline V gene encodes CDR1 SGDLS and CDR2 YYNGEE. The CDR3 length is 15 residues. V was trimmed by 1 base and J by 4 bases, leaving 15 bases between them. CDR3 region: CASSVHPGDSYEQYF. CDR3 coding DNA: TGTGCCAGCAGCGTACATCCGGGGGACTCATACGAGCAGTACTTC.

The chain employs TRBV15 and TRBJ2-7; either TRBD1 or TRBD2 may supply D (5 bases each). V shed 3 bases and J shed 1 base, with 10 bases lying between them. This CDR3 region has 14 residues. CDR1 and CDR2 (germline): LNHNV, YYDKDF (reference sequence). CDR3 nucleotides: TGTGCCACCAGCAGGGGGGACGCTTCCTACGAGCAGTACTTC. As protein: CATSRGDASYEQYF.

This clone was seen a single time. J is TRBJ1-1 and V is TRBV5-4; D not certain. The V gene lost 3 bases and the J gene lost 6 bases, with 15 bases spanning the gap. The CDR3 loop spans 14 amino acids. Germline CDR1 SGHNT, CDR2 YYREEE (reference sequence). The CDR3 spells CASSSRTGSSEAFF. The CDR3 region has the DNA TGTGCCAGCAGCTCAAGGACCGGCAGTTCTGAAGCTTTCTTT.

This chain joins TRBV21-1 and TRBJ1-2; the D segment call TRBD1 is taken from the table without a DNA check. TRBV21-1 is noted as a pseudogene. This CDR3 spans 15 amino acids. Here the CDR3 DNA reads TGTGCCAGCAGCAAACCAAGTGGGACAGGGGTTGGCTACACCTTC. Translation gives CASSKPSGTGVGYTF.

CDR3 protein: CASSLAGSSNQPQHF. The CDR3 DNA reads TGTGCCAGCAGTTTGGCAGGGAGTAGCAATCAGCCCCAGCATTTT. This rearrangement joins TRBV28 to TRBJ1-5; D possibly corresponds to TRBD1 (5 bases). This CDR3 has 15 residues. The germline V gene has CDR1 MDHEN and CDR2 SYDVKM. Trimming removed 3 bases at V and 0 bases at J, with 9 bases between.

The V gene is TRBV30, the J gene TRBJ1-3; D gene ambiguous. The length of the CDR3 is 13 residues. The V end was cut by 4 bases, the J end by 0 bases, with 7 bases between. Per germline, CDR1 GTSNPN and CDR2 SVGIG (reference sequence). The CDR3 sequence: CAWIRRSGNTIYF. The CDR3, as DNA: TGTGCCTGGATCCGGCGCTCTGGAAACACCATATATTTT. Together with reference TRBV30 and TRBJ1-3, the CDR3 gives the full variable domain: SQTIHQWPATLVQPVGSPLSLECTVEGTSNPNLYWYRQAAGRGLQLLFYSVGIGQISSEVPQNLSASRPQDRQFILSSKKLLLSDSGFYLCAWIRRSGNTIYFGEGSWLTVV.

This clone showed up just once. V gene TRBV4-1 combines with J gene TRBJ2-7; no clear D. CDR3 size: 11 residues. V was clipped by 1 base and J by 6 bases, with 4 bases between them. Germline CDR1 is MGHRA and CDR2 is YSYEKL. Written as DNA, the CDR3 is TGCGCCAGCAGCCAAGGTCCCGAGCAGTACTTC. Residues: CASSQGPEQYF.

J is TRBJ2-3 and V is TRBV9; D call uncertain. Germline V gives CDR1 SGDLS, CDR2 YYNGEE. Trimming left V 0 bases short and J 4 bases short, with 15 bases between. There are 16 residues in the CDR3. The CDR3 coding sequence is TGTGCCAGCAGCGTAGCTCCCATGGGTACGGCAGATACGCAGTATTTT. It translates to CASSVAPMGTADTQYF.

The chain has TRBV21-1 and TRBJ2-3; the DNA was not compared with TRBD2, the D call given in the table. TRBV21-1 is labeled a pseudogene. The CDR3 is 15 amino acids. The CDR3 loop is CASSINEEGTDTQYF. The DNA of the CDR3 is TGTGCCAGCAGCATCAACGAGGAGGGAACAGATACGCAGTATTTT.

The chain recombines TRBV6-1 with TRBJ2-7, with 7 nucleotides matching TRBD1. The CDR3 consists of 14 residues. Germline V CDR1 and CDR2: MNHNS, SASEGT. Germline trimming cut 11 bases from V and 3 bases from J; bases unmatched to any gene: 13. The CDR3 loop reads CASSGGRGIYEQYF. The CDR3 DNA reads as TGTGCCTCCAGCGGTGGCAGGGGGATCTACGAGCAGTACTTC.

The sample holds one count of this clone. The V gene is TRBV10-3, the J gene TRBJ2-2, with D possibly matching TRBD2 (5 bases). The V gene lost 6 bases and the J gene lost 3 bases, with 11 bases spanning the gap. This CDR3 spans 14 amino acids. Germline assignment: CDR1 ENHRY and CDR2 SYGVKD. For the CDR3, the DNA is TGTGCCATCAGAACCGAGGGATACACCGGGGAGCTGTTTTTT. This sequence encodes CAIRTEGYTGELFF.

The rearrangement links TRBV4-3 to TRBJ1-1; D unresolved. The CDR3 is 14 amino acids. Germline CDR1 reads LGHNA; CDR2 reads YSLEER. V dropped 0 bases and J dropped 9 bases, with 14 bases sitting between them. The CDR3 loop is CASSQDRGSAKAFF. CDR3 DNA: TGCGCCAGCAGCCAAGACCGAGGGTCGGCCAAAGCTTTCTTT.

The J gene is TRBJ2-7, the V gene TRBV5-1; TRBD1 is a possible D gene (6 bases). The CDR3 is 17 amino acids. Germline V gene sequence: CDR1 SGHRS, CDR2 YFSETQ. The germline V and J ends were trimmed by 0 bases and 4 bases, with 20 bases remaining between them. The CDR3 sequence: CASSLVFGGAMPYEQYF. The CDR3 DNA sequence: TGCGCCAGCAGCTTGGTGTTTGGGGGCGCGATGCCTTACGAGCAGTACTTC.

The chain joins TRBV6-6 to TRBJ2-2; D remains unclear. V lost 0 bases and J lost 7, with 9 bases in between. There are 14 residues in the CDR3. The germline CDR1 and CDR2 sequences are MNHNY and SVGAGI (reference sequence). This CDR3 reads CASSYSSAVGELFF. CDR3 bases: TGTGCCAGCAGTTACTCATCGGCGGTCGGGGAGCTGTTTTTT.

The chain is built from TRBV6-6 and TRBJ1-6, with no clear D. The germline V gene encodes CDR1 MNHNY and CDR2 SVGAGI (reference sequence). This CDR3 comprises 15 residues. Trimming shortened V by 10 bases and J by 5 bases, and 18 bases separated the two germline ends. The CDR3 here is CATDLTEEDNSPLHF. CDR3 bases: TGTGCCACCGACCTTACAGAGGAGGATAATTCACCCCTCCACTTT.

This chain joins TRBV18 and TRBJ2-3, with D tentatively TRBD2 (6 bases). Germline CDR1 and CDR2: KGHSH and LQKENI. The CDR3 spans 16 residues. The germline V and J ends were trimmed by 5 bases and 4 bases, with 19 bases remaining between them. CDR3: CASSSVTGAWADTQYF. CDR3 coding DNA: TGTGCCAGCTCATCAGTGACGGGAGCTTGGGCAGATACGCAGTATTTT.

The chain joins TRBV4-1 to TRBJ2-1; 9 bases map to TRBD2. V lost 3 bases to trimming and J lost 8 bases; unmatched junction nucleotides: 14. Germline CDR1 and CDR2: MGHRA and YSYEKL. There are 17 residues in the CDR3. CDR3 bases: TGCGCCAGCAGCCATACACGTGCGCGGGGGGGAATTCATGAGCAGTTCTTC. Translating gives CASSHTRARGGIHEQFF.